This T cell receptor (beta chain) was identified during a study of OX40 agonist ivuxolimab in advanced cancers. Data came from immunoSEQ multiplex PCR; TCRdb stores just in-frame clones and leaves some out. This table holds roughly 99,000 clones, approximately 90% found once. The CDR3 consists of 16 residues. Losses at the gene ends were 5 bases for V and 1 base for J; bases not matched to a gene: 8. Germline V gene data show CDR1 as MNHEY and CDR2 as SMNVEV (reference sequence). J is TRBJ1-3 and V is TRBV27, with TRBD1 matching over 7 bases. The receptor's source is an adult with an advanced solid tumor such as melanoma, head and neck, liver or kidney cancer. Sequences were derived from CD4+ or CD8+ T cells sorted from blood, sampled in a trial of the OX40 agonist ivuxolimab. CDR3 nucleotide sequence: TGTGCCAGCAGTCCTTATCGACAGGGTTCTGGAAACACCATATATTTT. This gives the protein CASSPYRQGSGNTIYF.